The 10 T cell receptor beta chains in this list originate from one sample, sequenced in a study of cytomegalovirus exposure and HLA in healthy donors. 60 Vbeta and 13 Jbeta primers were used in PCR. The method was immunoSEQ multiplex PCR; TCRdb's version includes in-frame clones alone and lacks a portion of them. This sample has 150,000 to 200,000 clones, with about 75% found just once. The sample consisted of PBMCs. The receptors shown here come from a man aged 45-65 years in good health and CMV-seropositive.

CDR3 protein: CASSSTEFSGANVLTF. In DNA, the CDR3 is TGTGCCAGCAGCTCGACAGAGTTCTCTGGGGCCAACGTCCTGACTTTC. The chain uses TRBV5-6 and TRBJ2-6, with D maybe TRBD1 (5 bases). Germline V lookup: CDR1 SGHDT, CDR2 YYEEEE. V was clipped by 3 bases and J by 0 bases, with 10 bases between them. CDR3 length: 16 residues.

The rearrangement uses TRBV2 and TRBJ2-4; TRBD2 agrees at 14 bases. The germline V gene encodes CDR1 SNHLY and CDR2 FYNNEI. CDR3 length: 14 amino acids. Trimming cost V 6 bases and J 9 bases; bases outside gene matches: 4. The DNA of the CDR3 is TGTGCCAGCAGATCCGGGACTAGCGGGGGCATTCAGTACTTC. This translates into CASRSGTSGGIQYF.

This chain links TRBV9 with TRBJ2-4, with 12 bases identical to TRBD2. CDR1 SGDLS and CDR2 YYNGEE come from the germline V gene. J was trimmed by 3 bases and V by 0 bases; bases with no gene match: 10. This CDR3 comprises 19 residues. CDR3 sequence reads: CASSVGASGGAIVKNIQYF. The CDR3 nucleotides read TGTGCCAGCAGCGTAGGAGCTAGCGGGGGGGCAATAGTCAAAAACATTCAGTACTTC.

The count of this clone is one. The genes are TRBV18 and TRBJ1-2; 9 nucleotides match TRBD1. The CDR3 consists of 15 residues. Losses at the gene ends were 3 bases for V and 5 bases for J; bases not matched to a gene: 7. CDR1 is KGHSH and CDR2 is LQKENI in the germline V gene. The CDR3 coding sequence is TGTGCCAGCTCACCCGCTCGGGACAGGGATTATGGCTACACCTTC. Translated: CASSPARDRDYGYTF. Complete variable domain (other parts from reference TRBV18 and TRBJ1-2): NAGVMQNPRHLVRRRGQEARLRCSPMKGHSHVYWYRQLPEEGLKFMVYLQKENIIDESGMPKERFSAEFPKEGPSILRIQQVVRGDSAAYFCASSPARDRDYGYTFGSGTRLTVV.

This clone has more than one count but fewer than ten. The gene calls are TRBV5-1 and TRBJ2-7; 7 bases map to TRBD2. Germline lookup yields CDR1 SGHRS and CDR2 YFSETQ. V dropped 0 bases and J dropped 1; count of bases not matched to a gene: 4. This CDR3 is built from 15 residues. Here the CDR3 DNA reads TGCGCCAGCAGCTTGGGGGCGGGGGAGTCCTACGAGCAGTACGTC. As protein: CASSLGAGESYEQYV.

The chain employs TRBV19 and TRBJ1-5; D call uncertain. Trimming took 3 bases from V and 6 from J, leaving 6 bases between them. Germline V CDR1 and CDR2: LNHDA, SQIVND (reference sequence). The CDR3 contains 12 residues. DNA of the CDR3: TGTGCCAGTAGTATTTCTCGTCAGCCCCAGCATTTT. The encoded protein is CASSISRQPQHF.

This clone was seen only once. Because it lacks the conserved phenylalanine or tryptophan at the end, this CDR3 is likely a read error. This chain connects TRBV5-1 to TRBJ1-2; 7 bases are shared with TRBD1. CDR1 is SGHRS and CDR2 is YFSETQ in the germline V gene. The CDR3 length is 14 residues. The ends lost 5 bases at V and 6 bases at J; junction bases unmatched: 10. In DNA, the CDR3 is TGCGCCAGCAGGCCGGACAGGTCTAAGGATGGCTACACCCTC. Amino acid sequence: CASRPDRSKDGYTL.

This clone was picked up one time. The chain joins TRBV28 to TRBJ1-4; D is unclear. V lost 6 bases, J lost 7 bases, and 6 bases lay in between. This CDR3 is built from 11 residues. The germline V gene has CDR1 MDHEN and CDR2 SYDVKM. In nucleotides, the CDR3 is TGTGCCAGCAGGAGTGGTGAAAAACTGTTTTTT. This sequence encodes CASRSGEKLFF.

The V call is TRBV9, the J call TRBJ2-7; a possible D gene is TRBD1 (5 bases). Between the trimmed V and J ends, which lost 0 bases and 4 bases, there was a span of 14 bases. This CDR3 has 15 amino acids. CDR1 and CDR2 from the germline V gene are SGDLS and YYNGEE. The CDR3 coding sequence is TGTGCCAGCAGCGTAGGTCAGGGCAGTATATACGAGCAGTACTTC. It translates to CASSVGQGSIYEQYF.

The genes are TRBV30 and TRBJ1-5; D not certain. The V gene's germline CDR1 is GTSNPN and CDR2 SVGIG (reference sequence). V lost 0 bases and J lost 1, with 4 bases in between. There are 13 residues in the CDR3. CDR3 region: CAWSVRSNQPQHF. As DNA, the CDR3 is TGTGCCTGGAGTGTACGGAGCAATCAGCCCCAGCATTTT.